Shown below are 27 T cell receptor beta chains from a single sample sequenced in a study of lymphopenia after photon versus proton radiotherapy. Generated by immunoSEQ multiplex PCR, the TCRdb table keeps only in-frame clones and is missing some. The sample has 65,000 or so clones; about 90% are singletons. This material consisted of peripheral blood, taken from a patient treated with proton-based radiotherapy. The receptors derive from a man older than 75 with esophageal cancer.

The chain is built from TRBV6-5 and TRBJ1-3, with a possible D match to TRBD1 (5 bases). CDR1 is MNHEY, CDR2 SVGAGI, per germline. V lost 5 bases, J lost 7 bases, and 9 bases lay in between. The CDR3 spans 12 residues. In DNA form, the CDR3 reads TGTGCCAGCAGTCCAGGGTTGAACACCATATATTTT. As protein: CASSPGLNTIYF.

The gene calls are TRBV9 and TRBJ1-3; a possible D gene is TRBD1 (6 bases). The germline CDR1 and CDR2 sequences are SGDLS and YYNGEE. This CDR3 contains 14 residues. Trimming cost V 2 bases and J 3 bases, with 9 bases left between them. CDR3 nucleotides: TGTGCCAGCAGCGTGGGGGGCCTTGGAAACACCATATATTTT. Translating it yields CASSVGGLGNTIYF.

The gene calls are TRBV18 and TRBJ2-5, with TRBD1 identical over 8 bases. This CDR3 region has 15 residues. V shed 2 bases, J shed 4 bases, and the junction held 6 bases outside the gene matches. Germline CDR1 is KGHSH and CDR2 is LQKENI. The CDR3 is CASSPGTGGRETQYF. Here the CDR3 DNA reads TGTGCCAGCTCACCAGGGACAGGAGGTCGAGAGACCCAGTACTTC.

The chain uses TRBV7-9 and TRBJ1-4, with 7 bases aligning to TRBD1. Germline CDR1 SEHNR, CDR2 FQNEAQ (reference sequence). Germline trimming cut 5 bases from V and 1 base from J; bases unmatched to any gene: 1. The CDR3 spans 14 residues. CDR3 loop: CASSRTGTNEKLFF. The DNA for the CDR3 is TGTGCCAGCAGCCGGACAGGAACTAATGAAAAACTGTTTTTT.

This clone was picked up one time. The rearrangement uses TRBV4-3 and TRBJ1-4, with D perhaps TRBD1 (6 bases). V was cut by 2 bases and J by 4 bases, with 14 bases left in between. Germline-derived CDR1 and CDR2 are LGHNA and YSLEER. This CDR3 has 16 amino acids. CDR3 DNA sequence: TGCGCCAGCAGCCAAAGAGCCCAAGGGGGTAATGAAAAACTGTTTTTT. Protein: CASSQRAQGGNEKLFF.

The count of this clone is one. This sequence joins TRBV7-2 and TRBJ2-7; 8 bases map to TRBD1. The V segment lost 2 bases and the J segment 5 bases; nucleotides outside the gene matches: 8. Germline CDR1 and CDR2: SGHTA and FQGNSA. The CDR3 totals 15 residues. DNA of the CDR3: TGTGCCAGCAGCTTACAGGGGGCAAGGTTCGACGAGCAGTACTTC. Translated, it gives CASSLQGARFDEQYF.

The genes are TRBV2 and TRBJ2-7; 8 nucleotides match TRBD2. Germline CDR1 is SNHLY and CDR2 is FYNNEI. The CDR3 is 17 amino acids. The junction had 13 bases not matched to a gene; V was cut back by 3 bases and J by 3 bases. CDR3 in DNA: TGTGCCAGCAGTGATGGGGTGTGGGGCGGGAGGAGCTACGAGCAGTACTTC. This translates into CASSDGVWGGRSYEQYF.

The rearrangement joins TRBV5-6 to TRBJ1-2, with D perhaps matching TRBD1 (6 bases). CDR3 length: 13 residues. Per germline, CDR1 SGHDT and CDR2 YYEEEE. V lost 0 bases, J lost 7 bases, and 10 bases lay in between. The CDR3 bases are TGTGCCAGCAGCTTGGACAGGGCGGGTGGCTACACCTTC. Its translation is CASSLDRAGGYTF.

In nucleotides, the CDR3 is TGTGCCACCAGCAATCCGGGGGCGAACCTCTACGAGCAGTACTTC. It translates to CATSNPGANLYEQYF. The rearrangement links TRBV15 to TRBJ2-7; perhaps D is TRBD1 or TRBD2 (6 bases each). Germline CDR1 is LNHNV and CDR2 is YYDKDF (reference sequence). This CDR3 is 15 amino acids long. V shed 4 bases and J shed 3 bases, with 16 bases lying between them.

Concerning this clone itself: At the DNA level, this CDR3 is encoded by other sequences in the same sample as well. V usage is TRBV6-5 and J usage is TRBJ1-1, with D perhaps matching TRBD1 (5 bases). Germline CDR1 and CDR2: MNHEY and SVGAGI. The CDR3 runs 13 residues. Trimming removed 6 bases from V and 1 base from J, with 9 bases in between. The CDR3 DNA reads as TGTGCCAGCAGAAACAGGAGGAACACTGAAGCTTTCTTT. Its translation: CASRNRRNTEAFF.

This chain links TRBV11-3 with TRBJ2-2; possible D gene TRBD1, 6 bases. Germline lookup yields CDR1 SGHNT and CDR2 YENEEA. V lost 5 bases and J 8 bases, leaving 12 bases between the germline ends. There are 13 residues in the CDR3. CDR3 loop: CASSHRVAGELFF. The CDR3 nucleotides are TGTGCCAGCAGCCACAGGGTTGCGGGGGAGCTGTTTTTT.

V and J are TRBV21-1 and TRBJ1-4; TRBD1, as called in the table, went unchecked against the DNA. TRBV21-1 is a known pseudogene. The CDR3 has 13 residues. CDR3 sequence reads: CAIPDRVNEKLFF. DNA for the CDR3: TGTGCCATCCCGGACAGGGTTAATGAAAAACTGTTTTTT.

This clone has just one count. CDR3 nucleotide sequence: TGTGCCAGCAGCAAAACCCAGGGCCGAGAGACCCAGTACTTC. Translation: CASSKTQGRETQYF. J is TRBJ2-5 and V is TRBV21-1; TRBD1, as called in the table, went unchecked against the DNA. TRBV21-1 is a pseudogene segment. This CDR3 comprises 14 residues.

The gene calls are TRBV5-1 and TRBJ1-6; 10 bases map to TRBD1. V was pared by 7 bases and J by 10 bases, with 17 bases of the junction left unmatched. CDR1 is SGHRS and CDR2 is YFSETQ in the germline V gene. The CDR3 length is 17 residues. The DNA for the CDR3 is TGCGCCAGCCGGGGGACAGGGGCTCAAGCCGGGGAATCACCCCTCCACTTT. Its translation is CASRGTGAQAGESPLHF.

This chain uses TRBV11-2 with TRBJ2-3; possibly TRBD1 or TRBD2 for D (6 bases each). Trimming pared 0 bases from V and 4 bases from J, leaving 20 bases between. Germline CDR1 is SGHAT and CDR2 is FQNNGV. The CDR3 length is 18 residues. CDR3 protein: CASSLDLALGGVADTQYF. DNA of the CDR3: TGTGCCAGCAGCTTAGACCTGGCGCTGGGGGGCGTCGCAGATACGCAGTATTTT.

This chain links TRBV19 with TRBJ1-2, with no clear D. This CDR3 has 14 amino acids. The V and J ends lost 3 bases and 2 bases respectively, with 10 bases between them. CDR1 and CDR2 from the germline V gene are LNHDA and SQIVND (reference sequence). For the CDR3, the DNA is TGTGCCAGTAGTATCCTCGGACGGAACTATGGCTACACCTTC. It translates to CASSILGRNYGYTF.

In DNA, the CDR3 is TGCAGCGCGATCCCTAGCGGGAGCCTCTACGAGCAGTACTTC. It yields the protein CSAIPSGSLYEQYF. V is TRBV29-1 and J is TRBJ2-7, with TRBD2 identical over 10 bases. Germline V gives CDR1 SQVTM, CDR2 ANQGSEA. Trimming took 7 bases from V and 3 from J; bases not matched to a gene: 9. This CDR3 spans 14 amino acids.

The rearrangement links TRBV18 to TRBJ2-2; 9 positions match TRBD1. V lost 6 bases and J lost 4; bases outside the gene matches: 6. The CDR3 spans 15 residues. Germline V lookup: CDR1 KGHSH, CDR2 LQKENI. The CDR3 DNA reads TGTGCCAGCTCCCAACAGGGGGCACGCACCGGGGAGCTGTTTTTT. It codes for CASSQQGARTGELFF. The full variable domain, completed using reference TRBV18 and TRBJ2-2, is NAGVMQNPRHLVRRRGQEARLRCSPMKGHSHVYWYRQLPEEGLKFMVYLQKENIIDESGMPKERFSAEFPKEGPSILRIQQVVRGDSAAYFCASSQQGARTGELFFGEGSRLTVL.

V usage is TRBV5-1 and J usage is TRBJ2-2, with no clear D. Germline loops: CDR1 SGHRS, CDR2 YFSETQ. The CDR3 runs to 17 residues. V was pared by 4 bases and J by 0 bases, with 16 bases between. The CDR3, as DNA: TGCGCCAGCAGCCCTCTTCTCCGCTCCACGAACACCGGGGAGCTGTTTTTT. Encoded protein: CASSPLLRSTNTGELFF.

This chain connects TRBV6-5 to TRBJ2-7; TRBD1 matches 10 bases. In germline, CDR1 is MNHEY, CDR2 SVGAGI. This CDR3 has 16 amino acids. The V and J ends lost 0 bases and 0 bases, in that order; junction bases with no gene match: 2. CDR3 region: CASSYSGQGGSYEQYF. As DNA, the CDR3 is TGTGCCAGCAGTTACTCTGGACAGGGGGGCTCCTACGAGCAGTACTTC.

The J gene is TRBJ1-5, the V gene TRBV5-8; D call uncertain. V was trimmed by 4 bases and J by 3 bases, leaving 11 bases between them. Germline CDR1 and CDR2: SGHTS and YDEGEE. This CDR3 spans 14 amino acids. The CDR3 nucleotides read TGTGCCAGCAGCCCGCCTGCTTACAATCAGCCCCAGCATTTT. Residues: CASSPPAYNQPQHF.

The chain employs TRBV6-6 and TRBJ1-6, with TRBD1 identical over 7 bases. The V segment lost 6 bases and the J segment 9 bases; nucleotides outside the gene matches: 8. The germline CDR1 and CDR2 sequences are MNHNY and SVGAGI (reference sequence). This CDR3 comprises 14 residues. The CDR3 loop is CASSKGQVASPLHF. CDR3 bases: TGTGCCAGCAGCAAAGGACAGGTGGCTTCACCCCTCCACTTT.

The rearrangement links TRBV4-2 to TRBJ1-3; D is ambiguous. The CDR3 contains 15 residues. The ends were cut back, 3 bases at V and 0 bases at J, with 9 bases in the middle. In germline, CDR1 is LGHNA, CDR2 YNFKEQ. CDR3 in amino acids: CASSQDRGSGNTIYF. The CDR3 DNA reads as TGTGCCAGCAGCCAGGATCGGGGCTCTGGAAACACCATATATTTT.

The V gene is TRBV4-3, the J gene TRBJ2-5; the D gene is possibly TRBD1 (5 bases). Germline-derived CDR1 and CDR2 are LGHNA and YSLEER. There are 16 residues in the CDR3. The V end lost 2 bases, the J end lost 5 bases, and 18 bases lay between the germline ends. The DNA of the CDR3 is TGCGCCAGCAGCCAAACCCGTTCAGGGTTCATGGAGACCCAGTACTTC. Protein: CASSQTRSGFMETQYF.

This sequence joins TRBV10-3 and TRBJ2-5; possibly TRBD2 for D (6 bases). In germline, CDR1 is ENHRY, CDR2 SYGVKD. With 4 bases removed from V and 4 bases from J, the gap between germline ends came to 10 bases. The CDR3 is 13 amino acids. Written as DNA, the CDR3 is TGTGCCATCAGTGGGCGGGGCGGAGAGACCCAGTACTTC. Protein: CAISGRGGETQYF.

The chain is built from TRBV7-7 and TRBJ1-2; D perhaps matches TRBD1 (6 bases). V was clipped by 5 bases and J by 4 bases, with 11 bases between them. Per germline, CDR1 SSHAT and CDR2 FNYEAQ (reference sequence). The CDR3 is 13 residues long. The CDR3 DNA follows: TGTGCCAGCAGCACAGGGTCTGCCTATGGCTACACCTTC. As protein: CASSTGSAYGYTF.

This clone appeared a few times. The J gene is TRBJ1-5, the V gene TRBV30, with D tentatively TRBD1 (6 bases). The CDR3 extends over 14 amino acids. V was cut by 2 bases and J by 3 bases, with 11 bases left in between. Germline assignment: CDR1 GTSNPN and CDR2 SVGIG (reference sequence). The DNA of the CDR3 is TGTGCCTGGAGTAGGACAGTTCCCAATCAGCCCCAGCATTTT. It yields the protein CAWSRTVPNQPQHF.